These 10 T cell receptor beta chains were sequenced from one sample in a study of graft-versus-host responses after intestinal transplantation. Only in-frame clones appear in the TCRdb table, and some are missing; sequencing was by immunoSEQ multiplex PCR. The sample gives around 71,000 clones, around nine tenths of which show up once; roughly 6.7% is in the top ten. Sequencing used bone marrow, obtained 700 to 850 days after intestinal transplantation. These receptor sequences come from a human patient who received an intestinal transplant, so some T cells may come from the graft donor.

As to this clone: The same CDR3 arises from other DNA sequences in this sample as well. The chain couples TRBV4-1 to TRBJ2-7; D unresolved. Germline V gives CDR1 MGHRA, CDR2 YSYEKL. Between the trimmed V and J ends, which lost 3 bases and 4 bases, there was a span of 7 bases. The CDR3 length is 12 residues. CDR3 in amino acids: CASSQGSYEQYF. The CDR3 DNA reads TGCGCCAGCAGCCAGGGGTCGTACGAGCAGTACTTC.

V is TRBV10-3 and J is TRBJ2-1; D might be TRBD2 (6 bases). Looked up from germline, CDR1 is ENHRY and CDR2 is SYGVKD. CDR3 length equals 13 residues. The V end was cut by 11 bases, the J end by 10 bases, with 21 bases between. CDR3 residues: CASRGGVGIEQFF. In DNA form, the CDR3 reads TGTGCCTCTAGAGGCGGGGTGGGCATCGAGCAGTTCTTC.

This chain uses TRBV7-9 with TRBJ1-2, with 11 bases that match TRBD1. CDR1 and CDR2 (germline): SEHNR, FQNEAQ (reference sequence). With 0 bases clipped from V and 10 bases from J, the junction kept 4 bases outside the gene matches. The CDR3 loop spans 14 amino acids. This chain's CDR3 is CASSLAWDRGNYTF. CDR3 nucleotides: TGTGCCAGCAGCTTAGCCTGGGACAGGGGGAACTACACCTTC.

The rearrangement uses TRBV7-9 and TRBJ1-1; unclear D gene. Germline V lookup: CDR1 SEHNR, CDR2 FQNEAQ (reference sequence). This CDR3 contains 14 residues. V dropped 1 base and J dropped 4 bases, with 10 bases sitting between them. The CDR3 region is CASSLEAEGTEAFF. CDR3 DNA sequence: TGTGCCAGCAGCTTAGAGGCCGAGGGCACTGAAGCTTTCTTT. Based on the CDR3 plus reference TRBV7-9 and TRBJ1-1, the full variable domain is DTGVSQNPRHKITKRGQNVTFRCDPISEHNRLYWYRQTLGQGPEFLTYFQNEAQLEKSRLLSDRFSAERPKGSFSTLEIQRTEQGDSAMYLCASSLEAEGTEAFFGQGTRLTVV.

The chain has TRBV19 and TRBJ2-1; D possibly uses TRBD1 or TRBD2 (6 bases each). V shed 4 bases and J shed 6 bases, with 16 bases lying between them. Germline values: CDR1 LNHDA, CDR2 SQIVND (reference sequence). This CDR3 contains 15 residues. As DNA, the CDR3 is TGTGCCAGTAGTAAAGGAGGGGGGCCGGCCAATGAGCAGTTCTTC. Its translation is CASSKGGGPANEQFF.

The chain links TRBV9 to TRBJ2-2, with 12 bases that match TRBD1. CDR3 length: 17 residues. Germline CDR1 reads SGDLS; CDR2 reads YYNGEE. V dropped 0 bases and J dropped 5; count of bases not matched to a gene: 5. This CDR3 is CASSVGGGQGATGELFF. The DNA for the CDR3 is TGTGCCAGCAGCGTAGGAGGGGGACAGGGGGCGACCGGGGAGCTGTTTTTT.

The chain couples TRBV4-1 to TRBJ1-2; D unclear. This CDR3 is 18 amino acids long. CDR1 and CDR2 (germline): MGHRA, YSYEKL. The V end was cut by 0 bases, the J end by 1 base, with 18 bases between. The CDR3 region is CASSQEWGWSSHNYGYTF. In DNA, the CDR3 is TGCGCCAGCAGCCAAGAGTGGGGATGGTCCTCCCATAACTATGGCTACACCTTC.

This clone was observed a few times. The chain uses TRBV7-9 and TRBJ1-6; weak D call: TRBD1 (6 bases). The CDR3 has 14 residues. V lost 0 bases and J lost 8, with 8 bases in between. The germline CDR1 and CDR2 sequences are SEHNR and FQNEAQ (reference sequence). Here the CDR3 DNA reads TGTGCCAGCAGCTTAGCAGGGGGAGATTCACCCCTCCACTTT. Amino acids: CASSLAGGDSPLHF.

This chain connects TRBV6-1 to TRBJ2-5; TRBD2 matches at 10 bases. Germline V CDR1 and CDR2: MNHNS, SASEGT. J was trimmed by 3 bases and V by 4 bases; bases with no gene match: 5. CDR3 size: 15 residues. The CDR3 here is CASSGLAGEKETQYF. The CDR3 DNA sequence: TGTGCCAGCAGTGGCCTAGCGGGAGAGAAAGAGACCCAGTACTTC.

The gene calls are TRBV7-2 and TRBJ2-3; 9 positions agree with TRBD2. Germline V CDR1 and CDR2: SGHTA, FQGNSA. This CDR3 has 16 amino acids. Trimming removed 3 bases from V and 2 bases from J; junction bases left unmatched: 6. The CDR3, as DNA: TGTGCCAGCAGCTTTAGACTAGCGGAGATCACAGATACGCAGTATTTT. As protein: CASSFRLAEITDTQYF.